The 24 T cell receptor beta chains in this list originate from one sample, sequenced in a study of human T cells and chemical hapten exposure. The time point is: patch test 1, 2 weeks after DPC sensitization. Treatment: therapeutic diphenylcyclopropenone sensitization with weekly scalp DPC. TCRdb used MiXCR to reprocess the RACE reads, holding one entry per CDR3 protein. The table shows a few hundred thousand distinct CDR3 sequences, with nearly 5% occurring only once. The sequences come from whole blood, collected in connection with sensitization to the hapten diphenylcyclopropenone (DPC). Receptors were obtained from a woman aged 45 to 65 with alopecia areata. Some clones in this sample may be carry-over from other donors' samples.

The table lists this clonotype with a few counts. The chain recombines TRBV5-6 with TRBJ2-4; TRBD2 might be the D (5 bases). The V and J ends lost 0 bases and 8 bases respectively, with 15 bases between them. The CDR3 totals 15 residues. Germline assignment: CDR1 SGHDT and CDR2 YYEEEE. Written as DNA, the CDR3 is TGTGCCAGCAGCTTGGAAGGGCTAGAGGGAGACATTCAGTACTTC. It yields the protein CASSLEGLEGDIQYF.

This clonotype showed up many times. J is TRBJ2-3 and V is TRBV20-1; 12 bases align to TRBD2. The length of the CDR3 is 15 residues. Germline loops: CDR1 DFQATT, CDR2 SNEGSKA (reference sequence). V lost 0 bases to trimming and J lost 9 bases; unmatched junction nucleotides: 7. The CDR3 DNA reads TGCAGTGCTAGAGATACTAGCGGGGGGTTGGGCACGCAGTATTTT. Its translation: CSARDTSGGLGTQYF.

This clonotype was seen a few times. The chain joins TRBV12-3 or TRBV12-4 to TRBJ2-7, with 14 nucleotides matching TRBD2. This CDR3 region has 17 residues. J was trimmed by 4 bases and V by 6 bases; bases with no gene match: 11. CDR3 amino acids: CASSYGLAGGLLYEQYF. The CDR3 nucleotides read TGTGCCAGCAGCTATGGACTAGCGGGAGGCCTCCTATACGAGCAGTACTTC.

V gene TRBV14 combines with J gene TRBJ1-2; no clear D gene. The CDR3 consists of 12 residues. Trimming removed 2 bases from V and 5 bases from J, with 6 bases in between. Germline values: CDR1 SGHDN, CDR2 FVKESK. As DNA, the CDR3 is TGTGCCAGCAGCCAAATTGGTTATGGCTACACCTTC. The encoded protein is CASSQIGYGYTF.

This clonotype has a handful of counts. This chain connects TRBV10-3 to TRBJ2-7, with 7 bases fitting TRBD1. V was clipped by 10 bases and J by 6 bases; unmatched bases: 9. This CDR3 contains 12 residues. Per germline, CDR1 ENHRY and CDR2 SYGVKD. The CDR3 DNA sequence: TGTGCCACCCTCGGGACAGAGGGCGAGCAGTACTTC. This sequence encodes CATLGTEGEQYF.

This clonotype showed up many times. V and J are TRBV3-1 and TRBJ2-3; no clear D gene. The CDR3 spans 14 residues. V lost 1 base to trimming and J lost 2 bases, with 7 bases between them. Germline CDR1 and CDR2: LGHDT and YNNKEL (reference sequence). CDR3 protein: CASSQGPYTDTQYF. The CDR3 nucleotides read TGTGCCAGCAGCCAAGGACCATACACAGATACGCAGTATTTT.

This clonotype was counted only a few times. The J gene is TRBJ2-7, the V gene TRBV6-2 or TRBV6-3; tentatively, D is TRBD1 or TRBD2 (6 bases each). Per the germline V gene, CDR1 is MNHEY and CDR2 is SVGEGT. This CDR3 comprises 16 residues. The V end was cut by 7 bases, the J end by 0 bases, with 19 bases between. CDR3 protein: CASTPEWGALSYEQYF. The CDR3 DNA is TGTGCCAGCACCCCGGAATGGGGGGCCCTCTCCTACGAGCAGTACTTC.

The chain uses TRBV28 and TRBJ2-7; D is undetermined. Trimming removed 4 bases at V and 2 bases at J, with 9 bases between. This CDR3 comprises 13 residues. Germline assignment: CDR1 MDHEN and CDR2 SYDVKM. This chain's CDR3 is CASSSVLTYEQYF. CDR3 DNA sequence: TGTGCCAGCAGTTCCGTACTTACCTACGAGCAGTACTTC.

This clonotype came up a few times. V usage is TRBV12-3 or TRBV12-4 and J usage is TRBJ1-5, with D maybe TRBD1 (5 bases). This CDR3 comprises 14 residues. Trimming left V 3 bases short and J 2 bases short, with 8 bases between. CDR3: CASSFRVGNQPQHF. CDR3 sequence (DNA): TGTGCCAGCAGTTTCAGGGTAGGCAATCAGCCCCAGCATTTT.

The table lists this clonotype with many counts. The chain employs TRBV9 and TRBJ2-2, with TRBD2 identical over 9 bases. The CDR3 sequence is 14 residues long. Trimming cost V 5 bases and J 4 bases; bases outside gene matches: 3. CDR1 is SGDLS and CDR2 is YYNGEE in the germline V gene. CDR3 amino acids: CASRREGSTGELFF. In DNA form, the CDR3 reads TGTGCCAGCAGGCGGGAGGGCAGCACCGGGGAGCTGTTTTTT.

This clonotype was detected ten times or more. The rearrangement uses TRBV6-5 and TRBJ2-1; TRBD1 agrees at 12 bases. With V trimmed by 0 bases and J by 8 bases, 5 bases remained unmatched. This CDR3 is built from 16 residues. Germline V gene sequence: CDR1 MNHEY, CDR2 SVGAGI. The CDR3 protein is CASSYSGTGGNYEQFF. The DNA for the CDR3 is TGTGCCAGCAGTTACTCGGGGACAGGGGGCAACTATGAGCAGTTCTTC.

This clonotype has a handful of counts. The chain joins TRBV4-3 to TRBJ1-5; possible D gene TRBD1, 5 bases. The CDR3 sequence is 20 residues long. Trimming removed 0 bases from V and 4 bases from J, with 25 bases in between. From germline, CDR1 is LGHNA and CDR2 YSLEER. This CDR3 is CASSQEKNYRLEGRNQPQHF. The CDR3 DNA sequence: TGCGCCAGCAGCCAAGAAAAAAACTATAGACTTGAGGGGAGGAATCAGCCCCAGCATTTT.

There are a few counts of this clonotype. The chain uses TRBV29-1 and TRBJ2-1; D possibly uses TRBD1 or TRBD2 (7 bases each). Looked up from germline, CDR1 is SQVTM and CDR2 is ANQGSEA. This CDR3 spans 12 amino acids. V dropped 4 bases and J dropped 9 bases, with 13 bases sitting between them. This CDR3 is CSVVQGRGEQFF. CDR3 DNA: TGCAGCGTTGTACAGGGGAGGGGTGAGCAGTTCTTC.

This clonotype turned up a few times. DNA of the CDR3: TGTGCCAGCAGCTTGGACGGACTACAGGAGCAGTTCTTC. Residues: CASSLDGLQEQFF. The chain has TRBV7-8 and TRBJ2-1; D perhaps matches TRBD2 (6 bases). V was cut by 3 bases and J by 10 bases, with 13 bases left in between. Germline V lookup: CDR1 SGHVS, CDR2 FQNEAQ. The CDR3 is 13 amino acids.

This clonotype was recorded at least ten times. The CDR3 protein is CASSYLLQADTQYF. The CDR3 nucleotides read TGTGCCAGCAGCTACCTTTTACAGGCAGATACGCAGTATTTT. The chain is built from TRBV7-2 and TRBJ2-3, with D perhaps TRBD1 (5 bases). Germline V gene sequence: CDR1 SGHTA, CDR2 FQGNSA. The CDR3 totals 14 residues. Trimming stripped 4 bases from V and 4 bases from J, with 12 bases between. Filled out from reference TRBV7-2 and TRBJ2-3, the complete variable domain reads GAGVSQSPSNKVTEKGKDVELRCDPISGHTALYWYRQSLGQGLEFLIYFQGNSAPDKSGLPSDRFSAERTGGSVSTLTIQRTQQEDSAVYLCASSYLLQADTQYFGPGTRLTVL.

The chain recombines TRBV12-3 or TRBV12-4 with TRBJ2-2; 9 bases agree with TRBD2. The CDR3 spans 17 residues. V was clipped by 5 bases and J by 0 bases; unmatched bases: 7. The CDR3 spells CASSRLAGIPNTGELFF. The CDR3 region has the DNA TGTGCCAGCAGTAGGCTAGCGGGGATCCCGAACACCGGGGAGCTGTTTTTT.

The chain carries TRBV25-1 and TRBJ2-5; D unresolved. V was clipped by 1 base and J by 7 bases, with 13 bases between them. Germline V gene sequence: CDR1 MGHDK, CDR2 SYGVNS. The CDR3 has 14 residues. The CDR3 protein is CASSEFGEGWTQYF. The CDR3 coding sequence is TGTGCCAGCAGTGAATTCGGAGAAGGATGGACCCAGTACTTC.

This clonotype was counted at least ten times. V and J are TRBV28 and TRBJ1-1; D gene uncertain. Germline CDR1 MDHEN, CDR2 SYDVKM. The length of the CDR3 is 14 residues. V was cut by 5 bases and J by 6 bases, with 16 bases left in between. In DNA, the CDR3 is TGTGCCAGCAGTGGACGGGAGGAAATACCTGAAGCTTTCTTT. Its protein product is CASSGREEIPEAFF. Drawing the rest from reference TRBV28 and TRBJ1-1, the complete variable domain is DVKVTQSSRYLVKRTGEKVFLECVQDMDHENMFWYRQDPGLGLRLIYFSYDVKMKEKGDIPEGYSVSREKKERFSLILESASTNQTSMYLCASSGREEIPEAFFGQGTRLTVV.

This clonotype was detected ten times or more. This rearrangement joins TRBV20-1 to TRBJ2-1; 7 bases are shared with TRBD2. Germline V gives CDR1 DFQATT, CDR2 SNEGSKA (reference sequence). The CDR3 loop spans 15 amino acids. J was trimmed by 0 bases and V by 6 bases; bases with no gene match: 8. The CDR3 sequence is CSAIVSGDSYNEQFF. CDR3 nucleotide sequence: TGCAGTGCCATAGTCAGCGGGGACTCCTACAATGAGCAGTTCTTC.

This clonotype was recorded many times. This chain joins TRBV29-1 and TRBJ1-5, with 9 bases fitting TRBD1. Germline CDR1 and CDR2: SQVTM and ANQGSEA. There are 14 residues in the CDR3. The trim removed 7 bases at V and 2 bases at J, leaving 6 bases unmatched. The CDR3 spells CSARQGEGNQPQHF. CDR3 sequence (DNA): TGCAGCGCACGACAGGGGGAGGGCAATCAGCCCCAGCATTTT.

This clonotype was seen a few times. The V and J genes are TRBV30 and TRBJ1-1; perhaps TRBD1 as D (6 bases). Per the germline V gene, CDR1 is GTSNPN and CDR2 is SVGIG (reference sequence). This CDR3 contains 13 residues. The V and J ends lost 0 bases and 6 bases respectively, with 11 bases between them. The CDR3 sequence: CAWSVGGLAEAFF. CDR3 bases: TGTGCCTGGAGTGTAGGGGGGCTCGCTGAAGCTTTCTTT.

The rearrangement uses TRBV24-1 and TRBJ2-1; TRBD2 matches 7 bases. Trimming cost V 0 bases and J 4 bases; bases outside gene matches: 8. The germline V gene encodes CDR1 KGHDR and CDR2 SFDVKD. The CDR3 totals 17 residues. The chain's CDR3 is CATSDLHWLAVYNEQFF. DNA of the CDR3: TGTGCCACCAGTGATTTGCATTGGCTAGCGGTTTACAATGAGCAGTTCTTC.

This clonotype has ten or more counts. The rearrangement uses TRBV6-4 and TRBJ2-7, with 7 bases identical to TRBD1. Trimming at V came to 5 bases and at J to 0 bases, leaving 13 bases not matched to a gene. The CDR3 extends over 17 amino acids. Germline lookup yields CDR1 MRHNA and CDR2 SNTAGT. The CDR3, as DNA: TGTGCCAGCAGTAACCCCCGGACAGGACGCTTCTCCTACGAGCAGTACTTC. As protein: CASSNPRTGRFSYEQYF.

The chain couples TRBV2 to TRBJ1-2; 7 nucleotides match TRBD1. V lost 5 bases and J lost 2; bases outside the gene matches: 14. Germline V gives CDR1 SNHLY, CDR2 FYNNEI. The CDR3 sequence is 17 residues long. CDR3 residues: CASSSQGSPPPNYGYTF. CDR3 bases: TGTGCCAGCAGTTCACAGGGGTCTCCACCTCCCAACTATGGCTACACCTTC.